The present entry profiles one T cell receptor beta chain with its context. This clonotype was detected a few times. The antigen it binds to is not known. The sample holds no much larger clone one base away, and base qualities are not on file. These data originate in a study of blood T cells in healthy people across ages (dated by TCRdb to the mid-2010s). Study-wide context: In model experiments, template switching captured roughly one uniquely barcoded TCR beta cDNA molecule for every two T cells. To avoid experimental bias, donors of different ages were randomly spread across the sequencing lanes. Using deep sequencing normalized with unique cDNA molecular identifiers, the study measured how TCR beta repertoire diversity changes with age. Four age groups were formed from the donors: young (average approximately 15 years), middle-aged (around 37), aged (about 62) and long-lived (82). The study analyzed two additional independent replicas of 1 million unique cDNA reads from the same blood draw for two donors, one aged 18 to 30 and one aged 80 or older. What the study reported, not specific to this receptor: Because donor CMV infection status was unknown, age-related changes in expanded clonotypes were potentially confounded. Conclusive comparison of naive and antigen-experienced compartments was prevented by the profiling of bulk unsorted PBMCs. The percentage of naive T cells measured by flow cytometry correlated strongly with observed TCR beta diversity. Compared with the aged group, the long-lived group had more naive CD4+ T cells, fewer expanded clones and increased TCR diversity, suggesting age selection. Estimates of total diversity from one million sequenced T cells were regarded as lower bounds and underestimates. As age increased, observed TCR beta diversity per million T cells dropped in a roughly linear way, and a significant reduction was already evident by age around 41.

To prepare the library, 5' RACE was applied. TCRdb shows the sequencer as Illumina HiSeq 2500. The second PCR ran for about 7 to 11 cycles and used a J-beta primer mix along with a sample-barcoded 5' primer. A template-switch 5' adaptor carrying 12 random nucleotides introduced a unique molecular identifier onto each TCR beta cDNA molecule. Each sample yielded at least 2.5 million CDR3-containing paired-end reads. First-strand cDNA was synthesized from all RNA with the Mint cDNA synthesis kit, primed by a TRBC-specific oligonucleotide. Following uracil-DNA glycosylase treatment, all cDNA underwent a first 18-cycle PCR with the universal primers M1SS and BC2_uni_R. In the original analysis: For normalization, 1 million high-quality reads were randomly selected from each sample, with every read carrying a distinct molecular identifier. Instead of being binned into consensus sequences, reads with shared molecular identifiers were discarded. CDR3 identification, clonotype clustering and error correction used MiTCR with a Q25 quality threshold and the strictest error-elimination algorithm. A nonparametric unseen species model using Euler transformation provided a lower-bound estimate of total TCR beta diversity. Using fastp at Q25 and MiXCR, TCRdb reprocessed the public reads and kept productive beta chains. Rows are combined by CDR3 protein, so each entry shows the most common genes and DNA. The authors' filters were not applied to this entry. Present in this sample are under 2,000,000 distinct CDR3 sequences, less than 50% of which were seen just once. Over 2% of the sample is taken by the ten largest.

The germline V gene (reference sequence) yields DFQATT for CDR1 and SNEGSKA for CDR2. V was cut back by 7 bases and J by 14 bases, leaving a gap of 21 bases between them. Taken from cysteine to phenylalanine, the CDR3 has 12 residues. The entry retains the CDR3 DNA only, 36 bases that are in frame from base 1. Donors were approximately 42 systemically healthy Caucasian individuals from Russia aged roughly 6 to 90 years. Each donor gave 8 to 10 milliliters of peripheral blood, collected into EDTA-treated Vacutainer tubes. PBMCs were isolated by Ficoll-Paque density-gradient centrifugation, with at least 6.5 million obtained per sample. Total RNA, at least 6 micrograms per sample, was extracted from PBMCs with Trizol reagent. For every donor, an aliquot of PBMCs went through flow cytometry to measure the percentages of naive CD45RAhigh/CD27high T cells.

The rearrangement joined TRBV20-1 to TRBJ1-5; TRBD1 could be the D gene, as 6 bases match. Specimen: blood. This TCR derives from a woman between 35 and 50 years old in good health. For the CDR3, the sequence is CSVRPGASLEHF. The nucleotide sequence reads TGCAGTGTCCGGCCAGGGGCCTCCCTCGAGCATTTT.